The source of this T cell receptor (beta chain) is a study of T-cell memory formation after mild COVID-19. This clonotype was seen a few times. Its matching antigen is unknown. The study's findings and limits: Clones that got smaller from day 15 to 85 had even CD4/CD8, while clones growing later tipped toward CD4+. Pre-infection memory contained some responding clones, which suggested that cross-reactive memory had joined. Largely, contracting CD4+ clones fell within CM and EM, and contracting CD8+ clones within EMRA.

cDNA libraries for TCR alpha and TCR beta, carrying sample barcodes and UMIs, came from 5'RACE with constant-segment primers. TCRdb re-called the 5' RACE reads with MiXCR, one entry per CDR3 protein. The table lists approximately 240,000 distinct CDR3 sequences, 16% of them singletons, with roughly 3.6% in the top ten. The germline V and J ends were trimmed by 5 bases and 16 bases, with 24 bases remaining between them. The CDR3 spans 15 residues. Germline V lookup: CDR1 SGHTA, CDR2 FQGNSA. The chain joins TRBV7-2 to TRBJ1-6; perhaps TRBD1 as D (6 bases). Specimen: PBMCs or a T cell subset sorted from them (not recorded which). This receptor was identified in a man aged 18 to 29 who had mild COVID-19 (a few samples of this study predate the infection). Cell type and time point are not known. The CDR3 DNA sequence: TGTGCCAGCAGCCACGGGCAGGGTCCAGGACAGTCTCTCCACTTT. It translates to CASSHGQGPGQSLHF. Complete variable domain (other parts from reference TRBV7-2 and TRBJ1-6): GAGVSQSPSNKVTEKGKDVELRCDPISGHTALYWYRQSLGQGLEFLIYFQGNSAPDKSGLPSDRFSAERTGGSVSTLTIQRTQQEDSAVYLCASSHGQGPGQSLHFGNGTRLTVT.